The TCR beta chain under discussion was sequenced for a study of neurological immune-mediated disorders. Study information: Among the approximately 35 patients with multiple sclerosis, some 31 were relapsing-remitting, while 3 were secondary progressive.

Study-wide findings and caveats: When the repertoires were grouped phylogenetically, those of 18 of the 34 multiple sclerosis patients came together in a single cluster of related CDR3 sequences, which points to a possible repertoire-level signature.

Looked up from germline, CDR1 is MNHNY and CDR2 is SVGAGI (reference sequence). The CDR3 length is 15 residues. There are a few counts of this clonotype. Antigen specificity is unknown. The germline gene is not matched at one end of the junction; a read error may be the cause. TCRdb re-called the 5' RACE reads with MiXCR, one entry per CDR3 protein. This table has roughly 62,000 distinct CDR3 sequences, less than 2.5% appearing once. This TCR was sampled from a man in his fifties or sixties with multiple sclerosis. The specimen was PBMCs. V and J are TRBV6-6 and TRBJ2-3, with no clear D. Written as DNA, the CDR3 is TGTGCCAGCAGTTACTCCGGTGGTAGCCCAGATACACAGTATTTT. Protein product: CASSYSGGSPDTQYF.